Below are 10 T cell receptor beta chains sequenced from a single sample in a study of T cells after yellow fever vaccination. Each CDR3 protein is one row after TCRdb ran MiXCR on the 5' RACE reads. The profile covers around 100,000 distinct CDR3 sequences, with 8% to 9.5% appearing a single time and roughly 27% taken by the ten largest. This material consisted of CD8+ T cells sorted from PBMCs, taken 45 days after the yellow fever booster vaccination. These receptors were obtained from a man aged 25 to 45 who received the YFV17D yellow fever vaccine.

This clonotype was recorded at least ten times. This chain connects TRBV5-1 to TRBJ2-1; D remains unclear. The germline V gene has CDR1 SGHRS and CDR2 YFSETQ. Trimming shortened V by 0 bases and J by 8 bases, and 6 bases separated the two germline ends. The CDR3 sequence is 12 residues long. The CDR3 protein is CASSLALDEQFF. The CDR3 DNA reads TGCGCCAGCAGCTTGGCCTTGGATGAGCAGTTCTTC.

This clonotype was observed a handful of times. The chain employs TRBV6-1 and TRBJ2-2; a possible D gene is TRBD2 (5 bases). Per germline, CDR1 MNHNS and CDR2 SASEGT. Deletions cut 10 bases from V and 5 bases from J, with 14 bases between. The CDR3 sequence is 13 residues long. CDR3 in amino acids: CAISPAVTGELFF. The CDR3 DNA reads as TGTGCCATCTCCCCAGCGGTGACCGGGGAGCTGTTTTTT.

This clonotype was seen many times. The rearrangement uses TRBV6-5 and TRBJ2-7, with 7 bases identical to TRBD2. The CDR3 runs to 16 residues. The germline CDR1 and CDR2 sequences are MNHEY and SVGAGI. V lost 4 bases to trimming and J lost 1 base; unmatched junction nucleotides: 10. CDR3 nucleotide sequence: TGTGCCAGCAGTTGGGGAAGAGGGACTACGTCCTACGAGCAGTACTTC. This codes for CASSWGRGTTSYEQYF.

The rearrangement links TRBV29-1 to TRBJ2-7; a weak D match, TRBD2 (5 bases). From germline, CDR1 is SQVTM and CDR2 ANQGSEA. This CDR3 spans 13 amino acids. Deletions cut 4 bases from V and 3 bases from J, with 13 bases between. CDR3 loop: CSVGGGRSYEQYF. CDR3 DNA sequence: TGCAGCGTTGGTGGCGGGCGAAGCTACGAGCAGTACTTC.

This clonotype was counted at least ten times. CDR3 sequence reads: CASSGPPLQGGPDTQYF. DNA for the CDR3: TGTGCCAGCAGTGGACCTCCCCTGCAGGGTGGCCCAGATACGCAGTATTTT. The rearrangement links TRBV9 to TRBJ2-3, with a weak D call TRBD1 (5 bases). Germline V gene sequence: CDR1 SGDLS, CDR2 YYNGEE. Trimming removed 5 bases at V and 4 bases at J, with 23 bases between. CDR3 size: 17 residues.

This clonotype was counted a few times. CDR3 loop: CASSPGTTNEQFF. CDR3 nucleotides: TGTGCCAGCAGCCCCGGGACAACAAATGAGCAGTTCTTC. This chain links TRBV7-8 with TRBJ2-1, with D tentatively TRBD1 (6 bases). Germline-derived CDR1 and CDR2 are SGHVS and FQNEAQ. The ends were cut back, 5 bases at V and 7 bases at J, with 12 bases in the middle. The CDR3 consists of 13 residues.

This clonotype occurred many times. The V and J genes are TRBV11-2 and TRBJ2-1, with unresolved D. There are 18 residues in the CDR3. Germline V gene data show CDR1 as SGHAT and CDR2 as FQNNGV. The V end lost 0 bases, the J end lost 0 bases, and 15 bases lay between the germline ends. DNA of the CDR3: TGTGCCAGCAGCTTAGAGCTCGGGCCACCGAGCTCCTACAATGAGCAGTTCTTC. Its protein is CASSLELGPPSSYNEQFF. The variable domain in full, with the rest retrieved from reference TRBV11-2 and TRBJ2-1, is EAGVAQSPRYKIIEKRQSVAFWCNPISGHATLYWYQQILGQGPKLLIQFQNNGVVDDSQLPKDRFSAERLKGVDSTLKIQPAKLEDSAVYLCASSLELGPPSSYNEQFFGPGTRLTVL.

This chain uses TRBV14 with TRBJ1-1, with a possible D match to TRBD1 (6 bases). V was cut by 2 bases and J by 6 bases, with 10 bases left in between. CDR3 size: 13 residues. Germline loops: CDR1 SGHDN, CDR2 FVKESK. Here the CDR3 DNA reads TGTGCCAGCAGCCAACAGGGGCTATCTGAAGCTTTCTTT. This translates into CASSQQGLSEAFF.

This clonotype was seen many times. The chain uses TRBV20-1 and TRBJ2-2; D possibly uses TRBD1 or TRBD2 (5 bases each). V was cut by 4 bases and J by 0 bases, with 12 bases left in between. The CDR3 totals 15 residues. The germline gives CDR1 DFQATT, CDR2 SNEGSKA (reference sequence). CDR3 DNA sequence: TGCAGTGCTAAAGGGACGGAGGCGAACACCGGGGAGCTGTTTTTT. Amino acids: CSAKGTEANTGELFF.

There are many counts of this clonotype. The chain combines TRBV5-1 with TRBJ1-4; D unclear. CDR3 length equals 14 residues. Germline lookup yields CDR1 SGHRS and CDR2 YFSETQ. V was clipped by 1 base and J by 4 bases, with 8 bases between them. The CDR3 DNA sequence: TGCGCCAGCAGCTTGCTGACTTATAATGAAAAACTGTTTTTT. Translated, it gives CASSLLTYNEKLFF. Complete variable domain (other parts from reference TRBV5-1 and TRBJ1-4): KAGVTQTPRYLIKTRGQQVTLSCSPISGHRSVSWYQQTPGQGLQFLFEYFSETQRNKGNFPGRFSGRQFSNSRSEMNVSTLELGDSALYLCASSLLTYNEKLFFGSGTQLSVL.